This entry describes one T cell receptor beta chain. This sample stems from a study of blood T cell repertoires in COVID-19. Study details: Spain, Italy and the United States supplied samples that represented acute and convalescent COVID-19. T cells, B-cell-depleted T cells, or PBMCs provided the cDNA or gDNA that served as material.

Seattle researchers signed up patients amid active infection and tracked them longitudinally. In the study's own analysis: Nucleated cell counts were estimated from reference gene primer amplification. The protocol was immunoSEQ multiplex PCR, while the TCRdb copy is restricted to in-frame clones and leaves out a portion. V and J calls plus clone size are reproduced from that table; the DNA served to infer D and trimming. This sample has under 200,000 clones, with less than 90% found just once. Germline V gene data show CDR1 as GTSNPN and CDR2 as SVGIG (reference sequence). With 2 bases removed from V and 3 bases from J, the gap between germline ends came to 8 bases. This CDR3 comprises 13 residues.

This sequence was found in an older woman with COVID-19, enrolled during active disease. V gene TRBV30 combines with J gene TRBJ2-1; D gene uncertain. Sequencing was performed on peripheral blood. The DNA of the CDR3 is TGTGCCTGGAGTTTAGCTAGCTACAATGAGCAGTTCTTC. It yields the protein CAWSLASYNEQFF.